This T cell receptor beta chain was profiled in a study of cytomegalovirus exposure and HLA in healthy donors. PCR employed 60 Vbeta and 13 Jbeta primers. TCRdb's table, derived via immunoSEQ multiplex PCR, lists solely in-frame clones and lacks some. The table includes 150,000 to 200,000 clones, 70% detected once. The CDR3 spans 14 residues. Germline-derived CDR1 and CDR2 are SGHRS and YFSETQ. Trimming cost V 2 bases and J 4 bases; bases outside gene matches: 4. This clone was detected once. This TCR was recovered from a man aged 18 to 29 in good health and CMV-seropositive. Specimen: PBMCs. The chain uses TRBV5-1 and TRBJ1-2; 8 bases fit TRBD1. CDR3 bases: TGCGCCAGCAGCTTTGGGGACAGGCTCTATGGCTACACCTTC. Residues: CASSFGDRLYGYTF.